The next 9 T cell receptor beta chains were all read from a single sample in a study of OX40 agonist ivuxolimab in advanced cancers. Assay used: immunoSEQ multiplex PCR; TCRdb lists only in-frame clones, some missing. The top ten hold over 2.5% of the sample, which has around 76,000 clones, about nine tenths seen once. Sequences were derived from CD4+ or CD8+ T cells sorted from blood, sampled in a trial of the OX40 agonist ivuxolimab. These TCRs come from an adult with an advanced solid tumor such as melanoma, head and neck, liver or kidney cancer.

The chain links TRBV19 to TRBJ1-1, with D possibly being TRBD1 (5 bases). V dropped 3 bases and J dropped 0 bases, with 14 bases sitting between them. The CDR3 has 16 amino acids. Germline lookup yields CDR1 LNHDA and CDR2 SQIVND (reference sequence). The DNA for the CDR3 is TGTGCCAGTAGTATTGGGGCAGGGCTCATGAACACTGAAGCTTTCTTT. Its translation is CASSIGAGLMNTEAFF.

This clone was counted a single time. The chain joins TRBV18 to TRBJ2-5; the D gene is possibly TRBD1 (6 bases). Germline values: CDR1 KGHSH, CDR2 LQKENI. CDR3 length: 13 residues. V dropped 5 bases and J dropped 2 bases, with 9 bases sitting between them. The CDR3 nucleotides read TGTGCCAGCTCAGCAGGACAGCAAGAGACCCAGTACTTC. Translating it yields CASSAGQQETQYF.

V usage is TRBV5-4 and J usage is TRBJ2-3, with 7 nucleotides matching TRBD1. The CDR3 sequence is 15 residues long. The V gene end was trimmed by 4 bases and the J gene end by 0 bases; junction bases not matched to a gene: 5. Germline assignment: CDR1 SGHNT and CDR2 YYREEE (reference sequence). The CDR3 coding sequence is TGTGCCAGCAGCAACGACAGGGTCAGCACAGATACGCAGTATTTT. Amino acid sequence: CASSNDRVSTDTQYF.

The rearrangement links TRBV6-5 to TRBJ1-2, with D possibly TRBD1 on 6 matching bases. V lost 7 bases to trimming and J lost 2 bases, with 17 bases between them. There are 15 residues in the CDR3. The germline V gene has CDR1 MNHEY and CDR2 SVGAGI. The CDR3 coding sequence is TGTGCCAGCACTACCATGGGGGCATCCAACTATGGCTACACCTTC. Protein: CASTTMGASNYGYTF.

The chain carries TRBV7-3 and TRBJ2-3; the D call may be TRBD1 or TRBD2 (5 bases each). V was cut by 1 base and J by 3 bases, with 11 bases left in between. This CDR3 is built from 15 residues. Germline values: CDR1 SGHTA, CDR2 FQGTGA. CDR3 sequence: CASSLMGVPTDTQYF. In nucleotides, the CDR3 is TGTGCCAGCAGCTTAATGGGGGTACCAACAGATACGCAGTATTTT.

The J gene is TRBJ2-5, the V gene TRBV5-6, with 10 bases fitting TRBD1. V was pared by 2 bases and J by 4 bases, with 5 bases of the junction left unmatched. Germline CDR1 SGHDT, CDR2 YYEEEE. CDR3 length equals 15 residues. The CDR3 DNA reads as TGTGCCAGCAGCTTTAGACAGGGGGCGGGAGAGACCCAGTACTTC. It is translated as CASSFRQGAGETQYF.

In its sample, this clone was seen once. DNA of the CDR3: TGTGCCAGCAGCCTCGGTCTAGCGGGGGTTAAGTACGAGCAGTACTTC. This gives the protein CASSLGLAGVKYEQYF. J is TRBJ2-7 and V is TRBV28; 10 nucleotides align to TRBD2. CDR1 is MDHEN, CDR2 SYDVKM, per germline. The CDR3 length is 16 residues. With V trimmed by 6 bases and J by 4 bases, 12 bases remained unmatched.

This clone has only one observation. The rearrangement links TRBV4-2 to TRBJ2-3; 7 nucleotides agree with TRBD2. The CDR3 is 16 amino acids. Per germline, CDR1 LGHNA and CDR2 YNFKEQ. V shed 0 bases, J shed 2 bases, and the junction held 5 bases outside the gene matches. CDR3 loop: CASSQDASGDTDTQYF. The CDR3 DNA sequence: TGTGCCAGCAGCCAAGACGCCAGCGGGGACACAGATACGCAGTATTTT.

The chain's CDR3 is CASSSGTYEQYF. DNA of the CDR3: TGTGCCAGCAGTTCAGGGACCTACGAGCAGTACTTC. This chain joins TRBV28 and TRBJ2-7; tentative D call: TRBD1 (5 bases). Germline CDR1 is MDHEN and CDR2 is SYDVKM. The CDR3 contains 12 residues. Trimming removed 4 bases from V and 2 bases from J, with 6 bases in between.